This T cell receptor beta chain emerged from a study of CD8+ T cells in alopecia areata. Looking at the study overall: Treated patients were dosed with oral tofacitinib, taking 5 to 10 mg twice daily. Study conclusions and caveats: Tofacitinib significantly decreased scalp clonality and expanded CD8+ clones among top 100. Unlike in mice, where it was clearer, TCR sharing across patients was less clear, possibly HLA-related.

Notes on this clone: Its antigen is not known.

Germline V gene data show CDR1 as ENHRY and CDR2 as SYGVKD. This CDR3 region has 14 residues. V lost 4 bases to trimming and J lost 6 bases; unmatched junction nucleotides: 6. Treatment here: oral pan-JAK inhibitor, 5-10 mg twice daily. Peripheral blood and lesional scalp punch biopsies were taken from alopecia areata patients. Investigators isolated RNA and reverse transcribed it into cDNA to act as the sequencing template. Only in-frame clones appear in the TCRdb table, and some are missing; sequencing was by immunoSEQ multiplex PCR. Among hundreds of thousands of clones listed, 58% were seen once. Sequenced material: CD4+ T cells sorted from blood, taken at week 24, from a patient treated with tofacitinib. This TCR was sampled from a human donor with alopecia areata. This chain uses TRBV10-3 with TRBJ2-3; 8 bases line up with TRBD1. Here the CDR3 reads CAISGTGKGDTQYF. The CDR3 DNA follows: TGTGCCATCAGTGGGACAGGGAAGGGGGATACGCAGTATTTT.